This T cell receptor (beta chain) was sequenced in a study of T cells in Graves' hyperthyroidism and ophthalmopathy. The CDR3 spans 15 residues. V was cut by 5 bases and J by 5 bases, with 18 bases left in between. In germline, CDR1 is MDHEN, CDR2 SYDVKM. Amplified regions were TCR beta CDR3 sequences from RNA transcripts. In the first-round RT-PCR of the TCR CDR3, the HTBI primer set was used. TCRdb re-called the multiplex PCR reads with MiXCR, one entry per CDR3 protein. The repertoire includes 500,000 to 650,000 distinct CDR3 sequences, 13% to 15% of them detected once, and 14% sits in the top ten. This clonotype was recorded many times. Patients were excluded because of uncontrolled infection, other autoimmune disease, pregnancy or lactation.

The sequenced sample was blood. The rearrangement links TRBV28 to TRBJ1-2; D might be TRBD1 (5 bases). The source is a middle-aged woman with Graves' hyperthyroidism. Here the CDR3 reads CASSVAPGRNYGYTF. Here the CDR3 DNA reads TGTGCCAGCAGTGTCGCCCCGGGACGTAATTATGGCTACACCTTC.